These 8 T cell receptor beta chains were all obtained from the same sample, sequenced in a study of PD-1 blockade in classical Hodgkin lymphoma (dated by TCRdb to between 2020 and 2021). The time point tag for this specimen amounts to: cycle 4 day 1 (C4D1), after 6 weeks of nivolumab. Every trial patient had relapsed following autologous stem cell transplantation, and prior brentuximab vedotin exposure was what differed among cohorts A, B and C. Library method: the immunoSEQ multiplex PCR assay. TCRdb retrieved this table from immuneACCESS and kept in-frame rearrangements only. Not all clones are present; in checked studies, unresolved V genes account for under half, and no reason is known for the remainder. Within this sample are some 86,000 clones, with about nine tenths of them counted one time only. Approximately 3% of the sample belongs to the ten largest clones. The sequencing used peripheral blood mononuclear cells (PBMCs), collected before the fourth cycle of nivolumab. The receptors were sampled from a human donor with classical Hodgkin lymphoma.

This sequence joins TRBV7-6 and TRBJ1-1, with unresolved D. V was clipped by 3 bases and J by 7 bases, with 15 bases between them. The CDR3 consists of 14 residues. CDR1 and CDR2 (germline): SGHVS, FNYEAQ. CDR3 sequence: CASSFGDSPREAFF. The CDR3 DNA reads TGTGCCAGCAGCTTCGGGGATTCTCCCCGTGAAGCTTTCTTT. The full variable domain, rest sourced from reference TRBV7-6 and TRBJ1-1, is GAGVSQSPRYKVTKRGQDVALRCDPISGHVSLYWYRQALGQGPEFLTYFNYEAQQDKSGLPNDRFSAERPEGSISTLTIQRTEQRDSAMYRCASSFGDSPREAFFGQGTRLTVV.

The CDR3 bases are TGTGCCAGCAGTCCCGGGACAGCCACCGGGGAGCTGTTTTTT. This translates into CASSPGTATGELFF. This sequence joins TRBV6-5 and TRBJ2-2; TRBD1 matches at 7 bases. The CDR3 runs 14 residues. V was pared by 5 bases and J by 4 bases, with 4 bases of the junction left unmatched. Germline V lookup: CDR1 MNHEY, CDR2 SVGAGI.

V gene TRBV4-2 combines with J gene TRBJ2-5; TRBD1 might be the D (5 bases). The CDR3 covers 12 residues. V was pared by 4 bases and J by 4 bases, with 7 bases between. Germline V gene lookup returns CDR1 LGHNA and CDR2 YNFKEQ. In nucleotides, the CDR3 is TGTGCCAGCAGCCCCGACAGAGAGACCCAGTACTTC. It is translated as CASSPDRETQYF.

The gene calls are TRBV6-6 and TRBJ1-2; 7 bases map to TRBD1. CDR3 length equals 15 residues. The germline V gene has CDR1 MNHNY and CDR2 SVGAGI (reference sequence). V lost 2 bases and J lost 4; bases outside the gene matches: 7. The CDR3 loop is CASSYQGGGTYGYTF. In nucleotides, the CDR3 is TGTGCCAGCAGTTACCAGGGGGGGGGAACCTATGGCTACACCTTC.

The rearrangement uses TRBV28 and TRBJ2-1; TRBD1 might be the D (7 bases). The CDR3 is made up of 16 amino acids. Germline CDR1 MDHEN, CDR2 SYDVKM. Trimming shortened V by 2 bases and J by 4 bases, and 15 bases separated the two germline ends. In nucleotides, the CDR3 is TGTGCCAGCAGTTTAAACAGGGGAGGAAGGTACAATGAGCAGTTCTTC. Translation: CASSLNRGGRYNEQFF.

Notes on this clone: Different DNA sequences within this sample yield the same CDR3. The chain couples TRBV19 to TRBJ1-1; no clear D gene. CDR1 and CDR2 from the germline V gene are LNHDA and SQIVND (reference sequence). This CDR3 contains 15 residues. Between the trimmed V and J ends, which lost 5 bases and 3 bases, there was a span of 16 bases. The CDR3 is CASSLGARAHTEAFF. The CDR3 DNA follows: TGTGCCAGTAGTCTAGGTGCGAGGGCCCACACTGAAGCTTTCTTT.

V usage is TRBV7-9 and J usage is TRBJ1-3, with D hard to call. The CDR3 loop spans 12 amino acids. Trimming removed 8 bases at V and 4 bases at J, with 9 bases between. Germline V gene sequence: CDR1 SEHNR, CDR2 FQNEAQ (reference sequence). CDR3 sequence: CASQPPGNTIYF. As DNA, the CDR3 is TGTGCCAGCCAACCCCCGGGAAACACCATATATTTT.

The CDR3 loop reads CASSLGTDNQPQHF. In DNA form, the CDR3 reads TGTGCCAGCAGCTTAGGGACAGACAATCAGCCCCAGCATTTT. The gene calls are TRBV7-3 and TRBJ1-5; 7 nucleotides agree with TRBD1. With 2 bases clipped from V and 3 bases from J, the junction kept 1 base outside the gene matches. Germline V lookup: CDR1 SGHTA, CDR2 FQGTGA. This CDR3 has 14 amino acids.